This TCR beta chain comes out of a study of neurological immune-mediated disorders. Findings of the study overall: The highest TCR clonal expansion occurred in HTLV-1-associated myelopathy; multiple sclerosis fell below healthy controls.

The unsorted libraries were prepared from 2 million PBMCs (stored at -80 C). This CDR3 comprises 13 residues. The V gene lost 3 bases and the J gene lost 4 bases, with 12 bases spanning the gap. The V gene's germline CDR1 is DFQATT and CDR2 SNEGSKA (reference sequence). 5'RACE with 10-nucleotide random UMIs generated the cDNA. TCRdb called the 5' RACE reads again in MiXCR, with one record for every CDR3 protein. Of tens of thousands of distinct CDR3 sequences listed, 5% to 6% are singletons. At least ten counts were recorded for this clonotype. What it binds is unknown. The rearrangement links TRBV20-1 to TRBJ1-2; TRBD1 might be the D (5 bases). The TCR comes from a young woman with multiple sclerosis. The material sequenced was PBMCs. The DNA of the CDR3 is TGCAGTGCTAGCTTAACAGGATTCTATGGCTACACCTTC. Translation: CSASLTGFYGYTF.